The sequence of this T cell receptor (beta chain) was determined in a study of blood T cell repertoires in COVID-19. About the research overall: There were acute and convalescent COVID-19 samples, and they came from the United States, Italy and Spain. PBMCs, B-cell-depleted T cells, or T cells provided the cDNA or gDNA that made up the material.

Germline values: CDR1 SGHDT, CDR2 YYEEEE. V lost 2 bases, J lost 5 bases, and 9 bases stayed unmatched. The CDR3 has 15 amino acids. In the original processing: Reference gene primer amplification yielded estimated nucleated cell counts. Only in-frame clones appear in the TCRdb table, and some are missing; sequencing was by immunoSEQ multiplex PCR. V and J calls and clone size are given by that table; D and trimming were obtained from the DNA. Among 75,000 to 100,000 clones listed, about 87% were seen once. The chain combines TRBV5-6 with TRBJ1-2; TRBD1 aligns across 7 bases. Specimen: peripheral blood. This sequence was found in a human donor in a cohort sampled during active COVID-19. The CDR3 here is CASSFPDRRLYGYTF. CDR3 bases: TGTGCCAGCAGCTTTCCGGACAGGAGACTTTATGGCTACACCTTC.